A single sample gave rise to the 26 T cell receptor beta chains below, sequenced in a study of T cell responses to AZD1222 COVID-19 vaccine. Libraries were prepared by immunoSEQ multiplex PCR; TCRdb keeps only in-frame clonotypes and omits some of them. This sample yields more than 80,000 clones, of which 80% to 95% are seen a single time; around 2.9% belongs to the top ten. The sample here was peripheral blood, taken 28 days after the second AZD1222 dose. The origin of the receptors is an adult who received the AZD1222 COVID-19 vaccine.

In this sample, this clone turned up once. This chain connects TRBV6-2 or TRBV6-3 to TRBJ2-2; 7 nucleotides align to TRBD1. CDR1 MNHEY and CDR2 SVGEGT come from the germline V gene. The CDR3 has 14 amino acids. V was clipped by 6 bases and J by 6 bases; unmatched bases: 7. As DNA, the CDR3 is TGTGCCAGCAGACCTACAGGGGTCGCCGGGGAGCTGTTTTTT. Protein: CASRPTGVAGELFF.

The chain carries TRBV6-6 and TRBJ2-5; 7 bases align to TRBD1. The CDR3 covers 14 residues. Germline CDR1 MNHNY, CDR2 SVGAGI (reference sequence). V was clipped by 5 bases and J by 5 bases; unmatched bases: 8. This chain's CDR3 is CASSLRGFGETQYF. The CDR3 region has the DNA TGTGCCAGCAGTCTCAGGGGGTTCGGGGAGACCCAGTACTTC.

The V gene is TRBV19, the J gene TRBJ1-1, with D uncertain. V was trimmed by 6 bases and J by 5 bases, leaving 19 bases between them. From germline, CDR1 is LNHDA and CDR2 SQIVND (reference sequence). The CDR3 covers 15 residues. The CDR3 region has the DNA TGTGCCAGTAGCCCTCTGCGGGGAGGGAGGACTGAAGCTTTCTTT. This sequence encodes CASSPLRGGRTEAFF.

V usage is TRBV19 and J usage is TRBJ2-3, with a tentative D call TRBD2 (6 bases). CDR1 is LNHDA and CDR2 is SQIVND in the germline V gene (reference sequence). The CDR3 loop spans 15 amino acids. V was pared by 4 bases and J by 0 bases, with 11 bases between. The CDR3 DNA sequence: TGTGCCAGTAGTAATCCAGGGACTAGCACAGATACGCAGTATTTT. Amino acids: CASSNPGTSTDTQYF.

The chain employs TRBV7-9 and TRBJ1-6; perhaps TRBD1 as D (5 bases). Germline CDR1 SEHNR, CDR2 FQNEAQ (reference sequence). This CDR3 is built from 14 residues. Trimming removed 3 bases at V and 6 bases at J, with 9 bases between. CDR3 bases: TGTGCCAGCAGCTTCTGGGACCCTAATTCACCCCTCCACTTT. Translation: CASSFWDPNSPLHF.

The rearrangement joins TRBV7-9 to TRBJ2-1; a weak D match, TRBD2 (6 bases). V was pared by 6 bases and J by 1 base, with 16 bases between. The germline V gene has CDR1 SEHNR and CDR2 FQNEAQ (reference sequence). This CDR3 comprises 16 residues. CDR3 amino acids: CASRPTSGLSYNEQFF. CDR3 coding DNA: TGTGCCAGCAGACCCACATCGGGACTGTCCTACAATGAGCAGTTCTTC.

The chain's CDR3 is CASLRGTSGEGEQFF. In nucleotides, the CDR3 is TGTGCCAGCCTCCGTGGGACTAGCGGGGAGGGTGAGCAGTTCTTC. V is TRBV2 and J is TRBJ2-1; 13 bases are a match to TRBD2. The CDR3 extends over 15 amino acids. J was trimmed by 9 bases and V by 8 bases; bases with no gene match: 10. Germline V gives CDR1 SNHLY, CDR2 FYNNEI.

The CDR3 nucleotides are TGTGCCAGTCAGGAGTTTCGCAATCAGCCCCAGCATTTT. It specifies CASQEFRNQPQHF. The V and J genes are TRBV28 and TRBJ1-5; D remains ambiguous. Trimming left V 9 bases short and J 2 bases short, with 11 bases between. This CDR3 spans 13 amino acids. CDR1 and CDR2 (germline): MDHEN, SYDVKM.

CDR3 residues: CAWSAIATNEKLFF. CDR3 bases: TGTGCCTGGAGTGCGATCGCAACTAATGAAAAACTGTTTTTT. V usage is TRBV30 and J usage is TRBJ1-4; D call uncertain. This CDR3 has 14 amino acids. Trimming took off 1 base at V and 0 bases at J, with 6 bases between the two ends. Germline lookup yields CDR1 GTSNPN and CDR2 SVGIG (reference sequence).

The chain has TRBV30 and TRBJ1-5; D is possibly TRBD1 (5 bases). The CDR3 length is 14 residues. Trimming stripped 0 bases from V and 6 bases from J, with 12 bases between. The germline gives CDR1 GTSNPN, CDR2 SVGIG (reference sequence). CDR3 sequence reads: CAWSVGGDGQPQHF. CDR3 nucleotide sequence: TGTGCCTGGAGTGTTGGGGGGGACGGTCAGCCCCAGCATTTT.

V is TRBV7-8 and J is TRBJ1-1, with unresolved D. The CDR3 spans 13 residues. Germline CDR1 reads SGHVS; CDR2 reads FQNEAQ. V was clipped by 1 base and J by 9 bases, with 12 bases between them. This CDR3 reads CASSLDVVAQAFF. The CDR3 DNA follows: TGTGCCAGCAGCTTAGACGTAGTGGCTCAAGCTTTCTTT.

The chain employs TRBV25-1 and TRBJ1-6, with 9 bases aligning to TRBD1. The V gene end was trimmed by 3 bases and the J gene end by 8 bases; junction bases not matched to a gene: 14. Germline lookup yields CDR1 MGHDK and CDR2 SYGVNS. This CDR3 contains 18 residues. CDR3 DNA sequence: TGTGCCAGCAGTGAGGCCGGGACAGGGCCTCAATTTGATTCACCCCTCCACTTT. This gives the protein CASSEAGTGPQFDSPLHF. Together with reference TRBV25-1 and TRBJ1-6, the CDR3 gives the full variable domain: EADIYQTPRYLVIGTGKKITLECSQTMGHDKMYWYQQDPGMELHLIHYSYGVNSTEKGDLSSESTVSRIRTEHFPLTLESARPSHTSQYLCASSEAGTGPQFDSPLHFGNGTRLTVT.

This chain connects TRBV2 to TRBJ1-2; D might be TRBD1 (6 bases). The CDR3 contains 15 residues. CDR1 SNHLY and CDR2 FYNNEI come from the germline V gene. V was clipped by 5 bases and J by 8 bases, with 21 bases between them. The CDR3 DNA reads as TGTGCCAGCAGTCTCAGGGGAACCCTGGGGTACGGCTACACCTTC. The encoded protein is CASSLRGTLGYGYTF.

The CDR3 coding sequence is TGTGCCAGCAGTTACGAGGGGGCGCGGGTCGACATTCAGTACTTC. It is translated as CASSYEGARVDIQYF. J is TRBJ2-4 and V is TRBV6-6, with 7 bases that match TRBD1. The CDR3 covers 15 residues. From germline, CDR1 is MNHNY and CDR2 SVGAGI (reference sequence). The junction had 9 bases not matched to a gene; V was cut back by 2 bases and J by 8 bases.

Only one count was recorded for this clone. This chain links TRBV10-2 with TRBJ2-1, with TRBD1 matching 10 bases. V was clipped by 3 bases and J by 5 bases; unmatched bases: 7. This CDR3 has 16 residues. CDR1 is WSHSY and CDR2 is SAAADI in the germline V gene. The CDR3 region is CASSELRGTGDNEQFF. The CDR3 DNA reads TGCGCCAGCAGTGAACTACGCGGGACAGGGGACAATGAGCAGTTCTTC.

This clone came up once. V gene TRBV11-3 combines with J gene TRBJ2-7; the D gene is possibly TRBD1 (5 bases). Trimming stripped 1 base from V and 4 bases from J, with 11 bases between. The CDR3 sequence is 14 residues long. Germline CDR1 reads SGHNT; CDR2 reads YENEEA. The CDR3 bases are TGTGCCAGCAGCTTAGCCCAGGGCTCGTACGAGCAGTACTTC. It codes for CASSLAQGSYEQYF.

The rearrangement uses TRBV5-8 and TRBJ1-1; D gene unclear. Germline CDR1 SGHTS, CDR2 YDEGEE. CDR3 size: 14 residues. V was pared by 2 bases and J by 2 bases, with 10 bases between. The CDR3: CASSLGQHNTEAFF. CDR3 nucleotide sequence: TGTGCCAGCAGCTTAGGGCAGCATAACACTGAAGCTTTCTTT.

V is TRBV11-1 and J is TRBJ1-2; possibly TRBD1 for D (5 bases). Germline V gene data show CDR1 as SGHAT and CDR2 as FQDESV (reference sequence). The CDR3 covers 15 residues. The germline V and J ends were trimmed by 3 bases and 5 bases, with 16 bases remaining between them. CDR3 in DNA: TGTGCCAGCAGCTTTTCCGCCGGGGCGGTTTATGGCTACACCTTC. This encodes CASSFSAGAVYGYTF.

This chain links TRBV29-1 with TRBJ2-3; 12 nucleotides line up with TRBD2. V lost 7 bases to trimming and J lost 8 bases; unmatched junction nucleotides: 7. This CDR3 has 13 residues. Germline V gene lookup returns CDR1 SQVTM and CDR2 ANQGSEA. The CDR3 nucleotides are TGCAGCGACAGGACTAGCGGGGAGGGTACGCAGTATTTT. It specifies CSDRTSGEGTQYF.

The rearrangement uses TRBV7-2 and TRBJ2-2; no reliable D call. CDR3 length: 15 residues. The V end was cut by 1 base, the J end by 0 bases, with 6 bases between. CDR1 SGHTA and CDR2 FQGNSA come from the germline V gene. CDR3 amino acids: CASSLGLTNTGELFF. CDR3 in DNA: TGTGCCAGCAGCTTAGGACTTACGAACACCGGGGAGCTGTTTTTT.

The V call is TRBV6-2 or TRBV6-3, the J call TRBJ1-2; tentative D call: TRBD1 (6 bases). V was clipped by 0 bases and J by 2 bases, with 16 bases between them. Germline loops: CDR1 MNHEY, CDR2 SVGEGT. This CDR3 is built from 17 residues. In DNA form, the CDR3 reads TGTGCCAGCAGTTACTCGAGGGGGGGCCGTATAAACTATGGCTACACCTTC. It translates to CASSYSRGGRINYGYTF.

The chain joins TRBV5-1 to TRBJ1-3; D ambiguous. V was trimmed by 4 bases and J by 9 bases, leaving 20 bases between them. This CDR3 contains 15 residues. Germline V gene data show CDR1 as SGHRS and CDR2 as YFSETQ. CDR3 nucleotides: TGCGCCAGCAGCCCTAAGGAGGCGACCGGGGTCACCATATATTTT. This translates into CASSPKEATGVTIYF.

This chain links TRBV6-5 with TRBJ2-3; 7 nucleotides align to TRBD1. The germline gives CDR1 MNHEY, CDR2 SVGAGI. V lost 6 bases, J lost 5 bases, and 5 bases stayed unmatched. This CDR3 has 13 residues. The CDR3 here is CASRQGLGDTQYF. The CDR3 DNA reads TGTGCCAGCAGACAGGGGTTGGGAGATACGCAGTATTTT.

The chain has TRBV13 and TRBJ2-1; D gene uncertain. The germline CDR1 and CDR2 sequences are PRHDT and FYEKMQ (reference sequence). Trimming cost V 1 base and J 12 bases, with 13 bases left between them. This CDR3 region has 13 residues. CDR3 nucleotide sequence: TGTGCCAGCAGCTTAGCGGGCAGGAACTCGCAGTTCTTC. Translated, it gives CASSLAGRNSQFF.

This chain uses TRBV5-1 with TRBJ2-3; TRBD2 matches at 8 bases. The length of the CDR3 is 15 residues. Germline V gives CDR1 SGHRS, CDR2 YFSETQ. Trimming removed 0 bases from V and 6 bases from J; junction bases left unmatched: 6. The CDR3 coding sequence is TGCGCCAGCAGCTTGGGGGCGGGGGGCCGTGATACGCAGTATTTT. It specifies CASSLGAGGRDTQYF.

The chain has TRBV6-5 and TRBJ1-2; TRBD1 aligns across 7 bases. Trimming at V came to 7 bases and at J to 7 bases, leaving 12 bases not matched to a gene. Germline assignment: CDR1 MNHEY and CDR2 SVGAGI. There are 14 residues in the CDR3. This CDR3 is CASTLRGTAVGYTF. The CDR3 region has the DNA TGTGCCAGCACCCTAAGGGGGACAGCGGTTGGCTACACCTTC.